A single T cell receptor (beta chain) is shown here with its context. Authors' processing steps: Cell counts per sample came from amplifying reference gene primers. TCRdb keeps only in-frame clones here, not all; method: immunoSEQ multiplex PCR. V and J calls and clone size are copied from that table; D and trimming were computed from the DNA. The sample includes 200,000 to 250,000 clones, about 85% of them seen just once. These data belong to a study of blood T cell repertoires in COVID-19. Study information: Samples came from the United States, Italy and Spain, spanning acute and convalescent COVID-19.

The TCR sequence derives from a man in his fifties who had recovered from COVID-19. Sequencing used peripheral blood.

CDR3 in DNA: TGTGCCAGTAGTTCTCCGGGACTAGCGGTTCGAGATACGCAGTATTTT. Protein: CASSSPGLAVRDTQYF. This rearrangement joins TRBV19 to TRBJ2-3; 11 positions match TRBD2. The CDR3 runs 16 residues. Germline V lookup: CDR1 LNHDA, CDR2 SQIVND (reference sequence). With 5 bases clipped from V and 5 bases from J, the junction kept 9 bases outside the gene matches.